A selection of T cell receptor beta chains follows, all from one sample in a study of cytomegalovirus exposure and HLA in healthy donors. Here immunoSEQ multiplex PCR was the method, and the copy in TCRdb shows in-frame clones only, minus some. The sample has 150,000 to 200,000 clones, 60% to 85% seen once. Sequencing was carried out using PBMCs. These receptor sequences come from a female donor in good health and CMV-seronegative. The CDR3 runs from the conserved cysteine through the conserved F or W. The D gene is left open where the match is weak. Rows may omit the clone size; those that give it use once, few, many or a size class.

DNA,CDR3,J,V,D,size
TGTGCCAGCATCCTCGGGGGGAGCTCCTACAATGAGCAGTTCTTC,CASILGGSSYNEQFF,TRBJ2-1,TRBV5-8,TRBD2,-
TGCAGCGTTGAAGATCGGGAGCGGGCAGCCTACAATGAGCAGTTCTTC,CSVEDRERAAYNEQFF,TRBJ2-1,TRBV29-1,-,-
TGCAGCGTTGAAACCGGGACTAGCGCCAACACCGGGGAGCTGTTTTTT,CSVETGTSANTGELFF,TRBJ2-2,TRBV29-1,TRBD2,-
TGTGCCAGCAGCTTGTTCTCCGGACAGGGTTTCTCTGGGGCCAACGTCCTGACTTTC,CASSLFSGQGFSGANVLTF,TRBJ2-6,TRBV5-8,TRBD1,few
TGTGCCAGCAGTTTAACAGGGGGCTTGTTCTGGTACACCTTC,CASSLTGGLFWYTF,TRBJ1-2,TRBV27,TRBD1,once
TGCGCCAGCAGCAACCACCCCGGGACTAGCGGTTACACCGGGGAGCTGTTTTTT,CASSNHPGTSGYTGELFF,TRBJ2-2,TRBV5-1,TRBD2,-
TGCGCCAGCAGCCTGTGGCGTAGCGGAGACACAGATACGCAGTATTTT,CASSLWRSGDTDTQYF,TRBJ2-3,TRBV4-3,-,once
TGCGCCAGCAGGGACCGAGGGGGTGCTAGCACAGATACGCAGTATTTT,CASRDRGGASTDTQYF,TRBJ2-3,TRBV5-1,-,-
TGTGCCAGCAGTACAGGGCTAATTCAATATGGCTACACCTTC,CASSTGLIQYGYTF,TRBJ1-2,TRBV28,-,once
TGTGCCAGCAGTCCAAGACAGGGAAAGGGGACTGAAGCTTTCTTT,CASSPRQGKGTEAFF,TRBJ1-1,TRBV28,TRBD1,-
TGTGCCAGCTCACCTCGGCACGACAGGGTCCCTGAAGCTTTCTTT,CASSPRHDRVPEAFF,TRBJ1-1,TRBV18,TRBD1,-
TGTGCCAGCAGTCCGGGACAGGGACGTTCCTACAATGAGCAGTTCTTC,CASSPGQGRSYNEQFF,TRBJ2-1,TRBV27,TRBD1,-
TGTGCCAGCAACGGACAGTTGAACACCGGGGAGCTGTTTTTT,CASNGQLNTGELFF,TRBJ2-2,TRBV2,-,-
TGTGCCAGCAGCGTAAGTTTAGCGGGAGATACGCAGTATTTT,CASSVSLAGDTQYF,TRBJ2-3,TRBV9,TRBD2,-
TGTGCCAGCGTAAACGGGGGGACAGATACGCAGTATTTT,CASVNGGTDTQYF,TRBJ2-3,TRBV6-5,TRBD2,-
TGTGCCAGTAGTATAGCGAGACAGGGCGGCTACACCTTC,CASSIARQGGYTF,TRBJ1-2,TRBV19,TRBD1,-
TGCGCCAGCAGCCAGGACATGGACAGTTACGAGCAGTACTTC,CASSQDMDSYEQYF,TRBJ2-7,TRBV4-3,-,-
TGTGCCAGTAGTGTACAGATGAACACTGAAGCTTTCTTT,CASSVQMNTEAFF,TRBJ1-1,TRBV19,-,-
TGCGCCAGCAGCTTGGGGCTAGCGGGGGGGACAGATACGCAGTATTTT,CASSLGLAGGTDTQYF,TRBJ2-3,TRBV5-1,TRBD2,-
TGTTCCAGTTCGTGGGGCGATCAGCCCCAGCATTTT,CSSSWGDQPQHF,TRBJ1-5,TRBV7-9,-,-
TGCGCCAGCAGCCGGTACGCCTCTGGAAACACCATATATTTT,CASSRYASGNTIYF,TRBJ1-3,TRBV5-1,-,-
TGTGCCAGCAGTGAAGTGGTTAGAGGGGATACGCAGTATTTT,CASSEVVRGDTQYF,TRBJ2-3,TRBV6-1,-,-
TGTGCCAGCAGCCCGGGACAGGGAGGAGGCTACACCTTC,CASSPGQGGGYTF,TRBJ1-2,TRBV28,TRBD1,once
TGTGCCAGTCGTGGGGAGGGCACTGAAGCTTTCTTT,CASRGEGTEAFF,TRBJ1-1,TRBV6-4,-,-
TGTGCCAGCAGTCGGTCTCCCGAAGAGACCCAGTACTTC,CASSRSPEETQYF,TRBJ2-5,TRBV6-1,-,few
TGTGCCAGCAGTTTGCCGCAGCGAAACTTTCCCCCATATAATTCACCCCTCCACTTT,CASSLPQRNFPPYNSPLHF,TRBJ1-6,TRBV28,-,-
TGTGCCAGCAGCCCAGGTGCCGGGGAGCTGTTTTTT,CASSPGAGELFF,TRBJ2-2,TRBV11-3,-,-
TGCGCCAGCAGCTTGGCACTAGCCGGCACAGATACGCAGTATTTT,CASSLALAGTDTQYF,TRBJ2-3,TRBV5-1,-,-
TGCGCCAGCAGCCAAGACAGGGGAGCCTATGGCTACACCTTC,CASSQDRGAYGYTF,TRBJ1-2,TRBV4-3,-,-
TGTGCCAGCAGTGAAGCGCTTGGACAGGGTTCCTACGAGCAGTACTTC,CASSEALGQGSYEQYF,TRBJ2-7,TRBV6-1,TRBD1,-
TGTGCCAGCAGCCCCGGGGAGAACTATGGCTACACCTTC,CASSPGENYGYTF,TRBJ1-2,TRBV6-4,-,few
TGCGCCAGCAGCCCGGAACAGCTCTTTGCCGCTTTCTTT,CASSPEQLFAAFF,TRBJ1-1,TRBV5-1,-,-
TGTGCCAGCAGCCCCGGGACAGCTGGAAACACCATATATTTT,CASSPGTAGNTIYF,TRBJ1-3,TRBV28,TRBD1,-
TGCGCCAGCAGCCCCACAGAGGGGGTGGCCACTGAAGCTTTCTTT,CASSPTEGVATEAFF,TRBJ1-1,TRBV4-1,-,-
TGTGCCAGCAGCCCCCAGGGGGGACCAACAGATACGCAGTATTTT,CASSPQGGPTDTQYF,TRBJ2-3,TRBV7-2,-,-
TGTGCCAGCAGCTCTAGCCAGGGGGCGAACACCGGGGAGCTGTTTTTT,CASSSSQGANTGELFF,TRBJ2-2,TRBV5-4,TRBD1,few
TGTGCCAGCAGTGAATACGGTGTAGATACGCAGTATTTT,CASSEYGVDTQYF,TRBJ2-3,TRBV25-1,-,once
TGTGCCAGCAGAAGCGTAGCGGGAGCCTACAATGAGCAGTTCTTC,CASRSVAGAYNEQFF,TRBJ2-1,TRBV6-1,TRBD2,-
TGCGCCAGCAGCACGCAAACCGACAGGGGCGGCTACACCTTC,CASSTQTDRGGYTF,TRBJ1-2,TRBV5-1,TRBD1,-
TGCGCCAGCAGCTTGGTGGCAGGCATGAACACTGAAGCTTTCTTT,CASSLVAGMNTEAFF,TRBJ1-1,TRBV5-1,-,few
TGTGCCAGTAGTATAGGCCGACTAGTAACCGGGGAGCTGTTTTTT,CASSIGRLVTGELFF,TRBJ2-2,TRBV19,-,-
TGTGCCAGCAGCCGATGGGACAGGGAGGACATTCAGTACTTC,CASSRWDREDIQYF,TRBJ2-4,TRBV7-9,TRBD1,-
TGTGCCAGCAGCCTTGGAGTCGGGGAGCTGTTTTTT,CASSLGVGELFF,TRBJ2-2,TRBV6-6,-,once
TGCGCCAGCAGCCAAGAAAAGAGCGGGACGGGCCAAGAGACCCAGTACTTC,CASSQEKSGTGQETQYF,TRBJ2-5,TRBV4-1,TRBD2,-
TGCAGCGTTGCCCCGACAGGAAGTGGCACTGAAGCTTTCTTT,CSVAPTGSGTEAFF,TRBJ1-1,TRBV29-1,-,once